The clone carrying this TCR beta chain was observed a few times. As yet, its antigen is unknown. These data are taken from a study of T cell responses to AZD1222 COVID-19 vaccine. Findings and caveats of the study: Repertoires in all cases were sampled only once the peak T cell response had passed.

The CDR3 is 16 amino acids. Trimming removed 0 bases from V and 3 bases from J; junction bases left unmatched: 5. Looked up from germline, CDR1 is SGHTA and CDR2 is FQGNSA. Generated by immunoSEQ multiplex PCR, the TCRdb table keeps only in-frame clones and is missing some. The data hold tens of thousands of clones, with 70% to 85% observed a single time. Sequences were derived from peripheral blood, sampled on day 0 of AZD1222 vaccination. The V call is TRBV7-2, the J call TRBJ1-5, with 7 positions matching TRBD1. This clonotype was sampled from an adult in good health. CDR3 sequence: CASSLATGAANQPQHF. As DNA, the CDR3 is TGTGCCAGCAGCTTAGCCACAGGGGCGGCCAATCAGCCCCAGCATTTT.